The rows below give T cell receptor beta chains drawn from one sample of a study of blood T cell repertoires in COVID-19. Here immunoSEQ multiplex PCR was the method, and the copy in TCRdb shows in-frame clones only, minus some. The repertoire holds a few hundred thousand clones, with approximately 88% as singletons. Sequenced input: peripheral blood. Source of these receptors: a woman in her 30s with COVID-19, enrolled during active disease. The CDR3 runs from the conserved cysteine through the conserved F or W. The D gene is left open where the match is weak. A row's size may be missing; if present it is once, few, many or a size class.

j_call	d_call	v_call	clone_size	cdr3_aa	cdr3_nt
TRBJ2-5	TRBD2	TRBV5-1	NA	CASSSGVSGVILETQYF	TGCGCCAGCAGCTCGGGGGTTAGCGGGGTGATCCTAGAGACCCAGTACTTC
TRBJ2-3	TRBD2	TRBV4-2	NA	CASSQDLYGGGTSTDTQYF	TGTGCCAGCAGCCAAGATCTCTACGGGGGGGGGACCAGCACAGATACGCAGTATTTT
TRBJ1-1	NA	TRBV29-1	NA	CSGMRLDTSAEAFF	TGCAGCGGGATGAGATTGGACACGAGCGCTGAAGCTTTCTTT
TRBJ1-2	TRBD1	TRBV5-5	NA	CASSLAQGAWNYGYTF	TGTGCCAGCAGCTTGGCTCAGGGGGCATGGAACTATGGCTACACCTTC
TRBJ2-3	NA	TRBV14	once	CASSQDLEGLDTQYF	TGTGCCAGCAGCCAAGATTTGGAGGGGTTAGATACGCAGTATTTT
TRBJ1-1	NA	TRBV20-1	NA	CSARDTGEAFF	TGCAGTGCTAGAGATACAGGGGAAGCTTTCTTT
TRBJ1-1	NA	TRBV19	NA	CASTNIGTSEAFF	TGTGCCAGTACTAATATCGGGACTTCTGAAGCTTTCTTT
TRBJ2-5	TRBD1	TRBV7-9	many	CASSPNRQGPYQETQYF	TGTGCCAGCAGCCCTAACCGACAGGGCCCGTACCAAGAGACCCAGTACTTC
TRBJ2-3	NA	TRBV3-1/TRBV3-2	NA	CASSSRVLTDTQYF	TGTGCCAGCAGCTCCCGGGTCCTCACAGATACGCAGTATTTT
TRBJ1-5	NA	TRBV28	NA	CASTPLGLSNQPQHF	TGTGCCAGCACCCCATTGGGACTGTCCAATCAGCCCCAGCATTTT
TRBJ1-5	NA	TRBV28	few	CASQDWNQPQHF	TGTGCCAGCCAGGACTGGAATCAGCCCCAGCATTTT
TRBJ2-2	NA	TRBV6-5	NA	CASRTTGNTGELFF	TGTGCCAGCAGGACCACAGGGAACACCGGGGAGCTGTTTTTT
TRBJ2-4	NA	TRBV19	NA	CASSIRVAKNIQYF	TGTGCCAGTAGTATCCGGGTAGCCAAAAACATTCAGTACTTC
TRBJ1-2	TRBD1	TRBV30	NA	CACEPRGQRIYGYTF	TGTGCCTGCGAGCCCAGGGGACAGAGGATCTATGGCTACACCTTC
TRBJ1-4	TRBD1	TRBV4-1	NA	CASSQDLRAGGNEKLFF	TGCGCCAGCAGCCAAGATCTTCGGGCAGGGGGCAATGAAAAACTGTTTTTT
TRBJ2-1	TRBD2	TRBV12-5	NA	CASGLIASGGVNEQFF	TGTGCTAGTGGTTTGATTGCTAGCGGGGGGGTTAATGAGCAGTTCTTC
TRBJ1-1	NA	TRBV19	NA	CASSFSGSAEAFF	TGTGCCAGTAGTTTTAGCGGAAGCGCTGAAGCTTTCTTT